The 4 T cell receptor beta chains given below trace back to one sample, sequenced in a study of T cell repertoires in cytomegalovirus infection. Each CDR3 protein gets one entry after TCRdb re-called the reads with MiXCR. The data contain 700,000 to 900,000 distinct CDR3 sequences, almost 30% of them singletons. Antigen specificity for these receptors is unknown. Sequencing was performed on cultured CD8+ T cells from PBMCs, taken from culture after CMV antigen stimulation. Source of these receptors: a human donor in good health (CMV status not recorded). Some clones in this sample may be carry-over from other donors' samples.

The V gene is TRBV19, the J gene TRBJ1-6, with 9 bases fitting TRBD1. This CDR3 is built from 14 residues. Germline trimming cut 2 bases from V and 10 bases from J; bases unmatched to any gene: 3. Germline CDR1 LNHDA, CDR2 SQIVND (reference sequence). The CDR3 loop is CASSITGGRSPLHF. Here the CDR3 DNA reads TGTGCCAGTAGTATAACAGGGGGCCGGTCACCCCTCCACTTT. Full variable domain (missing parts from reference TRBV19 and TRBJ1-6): DGGITQSPKYLFRKEGQNVTLSCEQNLNHDAMYWYRQDPGQGLRLIYYSQIVNDFQKGDIAEGYSVSREKKESFPLTVTSAQKNPTAFYLCASSITGGRSPLHFGNGTRLTVT.

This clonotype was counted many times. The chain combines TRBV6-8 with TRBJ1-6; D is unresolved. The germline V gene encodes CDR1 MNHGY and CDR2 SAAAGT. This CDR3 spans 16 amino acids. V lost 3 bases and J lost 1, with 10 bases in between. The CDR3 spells CASSYRRPSYNSPLHF. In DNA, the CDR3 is TGTGCCAGCAGTTATCGTAGGCCATCCTATAATTCACCCCTCCACTTT.

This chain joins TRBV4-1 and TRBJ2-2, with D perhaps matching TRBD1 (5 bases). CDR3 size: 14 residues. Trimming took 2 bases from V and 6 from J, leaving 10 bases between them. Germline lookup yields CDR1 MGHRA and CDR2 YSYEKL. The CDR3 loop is CASSQLMGPGELFF. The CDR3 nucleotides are TGCGCCAGCAGCCAACTGATGGGGCCCGGGGAGCTGTTTTTT.

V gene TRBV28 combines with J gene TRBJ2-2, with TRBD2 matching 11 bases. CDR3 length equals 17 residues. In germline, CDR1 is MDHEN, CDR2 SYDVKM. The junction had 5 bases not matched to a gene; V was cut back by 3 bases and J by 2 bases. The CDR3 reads CASSFPTSGDNTGELFF. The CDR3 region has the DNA TGTGCCAGCAGTTTCCCGACTAGCGGGGACAACACCGGGGAGCTGTTTTTT.